This TCR beta chain stems from a study of blood T cell repertoires in COVID-19. The wider study: The United States, Italy and Spain provided the acute and convalescent COVID-19 samples. T cells, B-cell-depleted T cells, or PBMCs provided the cDNA or gDNA that served as material.

Authors' processing steps: Cell counts per sample came from amplifying reference gene primers. The table came from immunoSEQ multiplex PCR; TCRdb's copy has only in-frame clones and leaves some out. From that table come the V and J calls and clone size; the DNA was used to work out D and trimming. The sample carries 150,000 to 200,000 clones, around 84% recorded once. V was clipped by 4 bases and J by 1 base; unmatched bases: 4. CDR1 and CDR2 (germline): MNHNS, SASEGT. The CDR3 is 16 amino acids. Seattle's cohort entered during active infection and was followed longitudinally. This chain connects TRBV6-1 to TRBJ2-5; 12 nucleotides line up with TRBD2. The origin of this receptor is an elderly woman with COVID-19, enrolled during active disease. The sequencing input was peripheral blood. CDR3 region: CASSAGTSGPQETQYF. The CDR3, as DNA: TGTGCCAGCAGTGCCGGGACTAGCGGGCCCCAAGAGACCCAGTACTTC.